One sample yielded the 21 T cell receptor beta chains listed below, sequenced in a study of shared clonotypes between healthy human individuals. Terminally differentiated effector memory CD45RA+ cells were excluded from the naive CD8 cells, which were CD45RO-negative and positively selected for CCR7. Only in-frame clones appear in the TCRdb table, and some are missing; sequencing was by immunoSEQ multiplex PCR. The sample carries 550,000 to 750,000 clones, about 91% recorded once. The specimen sequenced was naive CD8+ T cells sorted from blood. The receptors were gathered from a man aged 30 to 39 in good health.

The gene calls are TRBV7-9 and TRBJ1-5; D is unclear. V lost 5 bases to trimming and J lost 6 bases, with 17 bases between them. CDR1 and CDR2 from the germline V gene are SEHNR and FQNEAQ (reference sequence). The CDR3 has 15 amino acids. CDR3 sequence: CASSADHDPGQPQHF. The CDR3, as DNA: TGTGCCAGCAGCGCCGACCACGACCCGGGTCAGCCCCAGCATTTT.

V usage is TRBV5-1 and J usage is TRBJ2-1; D is possibly TRBD2 (5 bases). The CDR3 is made up of 16 amino acids. V lost 4 bases and J 7 bases, leaving 21 bases between the germline ends. Germline CDR1 reads SGHRS; CDR2 reads YFSETQ. CDR3 residues: CASSHRDPSAFNEQFF. Written as DNA, the CDR3 is TGCGCCAGCAGCCATCGGGATCCGTCAGCGTTTAATGAGCAGTTCTTC.

This clone came up a few times. Other DNA sequences from this sample encode an identical CDR3 as well. The V and J genes are TRBV27 and TRBJ2-2; the D is unclear. Germline V gene lookup returns CDR1 MNHEY and CDR2 SMNVEV (reference sequence). The V and J ends lost 3 bases and 4 bases respectively, with 3 bases between them. The CDR3 consists of 12 residues. The CDR3 DNA sequence: TGTGCCAGCAGTTTCCGCACCGGGGAGCTGTTTTTT. This encodes CASSFRTGELFF.

This chain uses TRBV4-1 with TRBJ1-1; the match to TRBD1 covers 9 bases. This CDR3 spans 15 amino acids. J was trimmed by 0 bases and V by 6 bases; bases with no gene match: 5. The germline gives CDR1 MGHRA, CDR2 YSYEKL. CDR3 loop: CASRYGQGLNTEAFF. CDR3 DNA: TGCGCCAGCAGGTACGGACAGGGGCTGAACACTGAAGCTTTCTTT.

V usage is TRBV4-1 and J usage is TRBJ1-1; no firm D call. CDR3 length: 14 amino acids. Trimming cost V 1 base and J 0 bases, with 6 bases left between them. The germline gives CDR1 MGHRA, CDR2 YSYEKL. The chain's CDR3 is CASSQVSLNTEAFF. Written as DNA, the CDR3 is TGCGCCAGCAGCCAAGTTTCGCTGAACACTGAAGCTTTCTTT.

This clone was picked up one time. The chain couples TRBV5-1 to TRBJ1-2; 10 bases line up with TRBD1. V trimming: 0 bases; J trimming: 6 bases; junction bases outside the gene matches: 14. The germline V gene has CDR1 SGHRS and CDR2 YFSETQ. There are 18 residues in the CDR3. CDR3 nucleotide sequence: TGCGCCAGCAGCTTGGTACCGGGACAGGGGAGCTATAAGGATGGCTACACCTTC. Protein: CASSLVPGQGSYKDGYTF.

Of note for this clone: The sample has other DNA sequences that encode this CDR3 too. This rearrangement joins TRBV7-9 to TRBJ2-7; no firm D call. From germline, CDR1 is SEHNR and CDR2 FQNEAQ (reference sequence). The CDR3 contains 14 residues. Deletions cut 0 bases from V and 4 bases from J, with 10 bases between. The CDR3 protein is CASSLADGSYEQYF. In DNA, the CDR3 is TGTGCCAGCAGCTTAGCAGACGGCTCTTACGAGCAGTACTTC.

The chain employs TRBV7-9 and TRBJ2-7, with D perhaps matching TRBD2 (6 bases). The CDR3 has 17 amino acids. Looked up from germline, CDR1 is SEHNR and CDR2 is FQNEAQ (reference sequence). V lost 1 base, J lost 4 bases, and 20 bases lay in between. The CDR3 here is CASSLVVAVFGSYEQYF. The CDR3 DNA follows: TGTGCCAGCAGCTTAGTCGTAGCGGTCTTTGGTTCTTACGAGCAGTACTTC.

This chain connects TRBV28 to TRBJ2-5; D possibly corresponds to TRBD2 (5 bases). Trimming removed 1 base at V and 2 bases at J, with 17 bases between. Germline V CDR1 and CDR2: MDHEN, SYDVKM. The CDR3 spans 17 residues. The CDR3, as DNA: TGTGCCAGCAGTTTATCCCTTGGGGAGATGGGGCAAGAGACCCAGTACTTC. It yields the protein CASSLSLGEMGQETQYF.

This clone was seen more than once but under ten times. The chain combines TRBV7-9 with TRBJ2-7; D perhaps matches TRBD2 (6 bases). The CDR3 covers 14 residues. Trimming removed 1 base at V and 3 bases at J, with 10 bases between. Germline V gives CDR1 SEHNR, CDR2 FQNEAQ (reference sequence). The chain's CDR3 is CASSLVRGNYEQYF. The CDR3 DNA is TGTGCCAGCAGCTTAGTTCGGGGGAACTACGAGCAGTACTTC.

This sequence joins TRBV5-5 and TRBJ2-7; tentative D call: TRBD1 (6 bases). Germline V gene data show CDR1 as SGHKS and CDR2 as YYEKEE (reference sequence). This CDR3 has 12 residues. Trimming cost V 4 bases and J 4 bases, with 9 bases left between them. The CDR3 DNA follows: TGTGCCAGCAGCACGACAGGTTACGAGCAGTACTTC. Encoded protein: CASSTTGYEQYF.

The chain couples TRBV27 to TRBJ1-2; D not certain. Trimming left V 5 bases short and J 7 bases short, with 8 bases between. Germline CDR1 is MNHEY and CDR2 is SMNVEV (reference sequence). The CDR3 is 11 amino acids. The CDR3 DNA follows: TGTGCCAGCAGTCCTGGGGTTGGCTACACCTTC. Translation gives CASSPGVGYTF.

Comments on this clone: Other DNA sequences in the sample encode the same CDR3. The CDR3 loop reads CASSLTGGTYEQYF. Here the CDR3 DNA reads TGTGCCAGCAGCTTAACGGGAGGGACCTACGAGCAGTACTTC. This chain joins TRBV7-9 and TRBJ2-7, with 8 bases identical to TRBD2. Germline CDR1 reads SEHNR; CDR2 reads FQNEAQ (reference sequence). V lost 2 bases to trimming and J lost 2 bases; unmatched junction nucleotides: 2. The CDR3 is made up of 14 amino acids.

This chain joins TRBV5-4 and TRBJ1-2; 8 nucleotides match TRBD1. V was pared by 5 bases and J by 2 bases, with 5 bases of the junction left unmatched. The CDR3 runs to 14 residues. In germline, CDR1 is SGHNT, CDR2 YYREEE (reference sequence). The CDR3 is CASRWTGQNYGYTF. In DNA form, the CDR3 reads TGTGCCAGCAGGTGGACAGGGCAAAACTATGGCTACACCTTC.

The genes are TRBV5-1 and TRBJ2-7; no definite D call. Germline V gene data show CDR1 as SGHRS and CDR2 as YFSETQ. The CDR3 has 12 residues. V was shortened by 5 bases and J by 3 bases, with 9 bases between the two germline ends. The CDR3 here is CASSYDGYEQYF. The CDR3 bases are TGCGCCAGCAGTTACGACGGCTACGAGCAGTACTTC.

The genes are TRBV30 and TRBJ2-1, with 8 bases lining up with TRBD1. Germline V gene lookup returns CDR1 GTSNPN and CDR2 SVGIG (reference sequence). The V gene end was trimmed by 7 bases and the J gene end by 1 base; junction bases not matched to a gene: 9. The CDR3 sequence is 15 residues long. Written as DNA, the CDR3 is TGTGCCTCTACAGGGGGGCCTCGATCCTACAATGAGCAGTTCTTC. It translates to CASTGGPRSYNEQFF. Variable domain in full (rest from reference TRBV30 and TRBJ2-1): SQTIHQWPATLVQPVGSPLSLECTVEGTSNPNLYWYRQAAGRGLQLLFYSVGIGQISSEVPQNLSASRPQDRQFILSSKKLLLSDSGFYLCASTGGPRSYNEQFFGPGTRLTVL.

The V call is TRBV4-1, the J call TRBJ2-7; either TRBD1 or TRBD2 may fit D (6 bases each). This CDR3 has 13 amino acids. CDR1 and CDR2 (germline): MGHRA, YSYEKL. V shed 4 bases and J shed 4 bases, with 11 bases lying between them. The CDR3 loop is CASSPGGQYEQYF. CDR3 nucleotide sequence: TGCGCCAGCAGCCCCGGGGGCCAATACGAGCAGTACTTC.

This chain connects TRBV6-1 to TRBJ2-1; D perhaps matches TRBD1 (6 bases). This CDR3 region has 14 residues. Trimming removed 6 bases at V and 2 bases at J, with 11 bases between. Germline assignment: CDR1 MNHNS and CDR2 SASEGT. The CDR3 is CASRDRNTYNEQFF. The CDR3 nucleotides are TGTGCCAGCAGGGACAGAAATACCTACAATGAGCAGTTCTTC.

This rearrangement joins TRBV7-9 to TRBJ2-5; 7 bases match TRBD1. J gave up 4 bases and V 5 bases, and 16 bases lay outside the gene matches. Germline assignment: CDR1 SEHNR and CDR2 FQNEAQ (reference sequence). This CDR3 has 17 amino acids. DNA for the CDR3: TGTGCCAGCAGCCCCTCCGGACAGGTCCTCAGCTTAGAGACCCAGTACTTC. This gives the protein CASSPSGQVLSLETQYF.

This sequence joins TRBV6-1 and TRBJ2-1; tentatively, D is TRBD1 (5 bases). Germline V gene sequence: CDR1 MNHNS, CDR2 SASEGT. The CDR3 loop spans 15 amino acids. V was clipped by 3 bases and J by 9 bases, with 18 bases between them. The CDR3 protein is CASSEIQTWGGEQFF. The CDR3 DNA reads as TGTGCCAGCAGTGAGATCCAGACCTGGGGCGGTGAGCAGTTCTTC.

The rearrangement joins TRBV27 to TRBJ2-7, with unresolved D. Per the germline V gene, CDR1 is MNHEY and CDR2 is SMNVEV (reference sequence). CDR3 length: 16 amino acids. V was trimmed by 4 bases and J by 0 bases, leaving 16 bases between them. In DNA form, the CDR3 reads TGTGCCAGCAGTTCCCAAGAAACACTAAGCTCCTACGAGCAGTACTTC. Protein sequence: CASSSQETLSSYEQYF.